This T cell receptor beta chain came from a study of T cell repertoires in cytomegalovirus infection. Regarding the study as a whole: Clonotypes of TCR beta that were HLA-C-restricted and CMV-specific dominated the ex vivo response.

TCRdb used MiXCR to reprocess the reads, holding one entry per CDR3 protein. Counted here are over 300,000 distinct CDR3 sequences, about a sixth occurring once; the ten biggest clones make up 9.5% to 15%. This clonotype has only a few counts. Antigen unknown. Trimming took 1 base from V and 5 from J, leaving 5 bases between them. This CDR3 is 13 amino acids long. The sequenced sample consisted of PBMCs. The sequence was collected from a human donor in good health (CMV status not recorded). Some clones in this sample may be carry-over from other donors' samples. This chain connects TRBV12-3 or TRBV12-4 to TRBJ1-4; D is unclear. The CDR3 nucleotides read TGTGCCAGCAGTTTAGAGAGGAATGAAAAACTGTTTTTT. It translates to CASSLERNEKLFF.